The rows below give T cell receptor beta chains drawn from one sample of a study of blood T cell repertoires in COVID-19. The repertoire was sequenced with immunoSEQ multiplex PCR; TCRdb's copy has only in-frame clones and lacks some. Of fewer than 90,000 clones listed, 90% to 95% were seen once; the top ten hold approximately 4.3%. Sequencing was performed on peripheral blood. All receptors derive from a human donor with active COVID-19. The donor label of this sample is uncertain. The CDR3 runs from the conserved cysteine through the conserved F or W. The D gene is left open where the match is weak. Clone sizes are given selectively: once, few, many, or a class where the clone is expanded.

CDR3 DNA: TGCGCCAGCTCGACCGGACAGGGATGGCAAGAGACCCAGTACTTC
CDR3 protein: CASSTGQGWQETQYF
V gene: TRBV4-1
J gene: TRBJ2-5
D gene: TRBD1
clone size: NA

CDR3 DNA: TGTGCCAGTAGTATCTCAGGGGGCAATCAGCCCCAGCATTTT
CDR3 protein: CASSISGGNQPQHF
V gene: TRBV19
J gene: TRBJ1-5
D gene: NA
clone size: NA

CDR3 DNA: TGTGCCAGCTCATTCGACAGGAGTAACTCTGGAAACACCATATATTTT
CDR3 protein: CASSFDRSNSGNTIYF
V gene: TRBV18
J gene: TRBJ1-3
D gene: NA
clone size: NA

CDR3 DNA: TGTGCCAGCAGCCTCGGGACAGGGGGCGGCGAGCAGTACTTC
CDR3 protein: CASSLGTGGGEQYF
V gene: TRBV5-8
J gene: TRBJ2-7
D gene: TRBD1
clone size: NA

CDR3 DNA: TGCGCCAGCAGCCAGACTAGCGGGGGACCACGGGAGCAGTACTTC
CDR3 protein: CASSQTSGGPREQYF
V gene: TRBV5-1
J gene: TRBJ2-7
D gene: TRBD2
clone size: NA

CDR3 DNA: TGCGCCAGCAGCCCGGGGACTAGCGGGAGGACAGATACGCAGTATTTT
CDR3 protein: CASSPGTSGRTDTQYF
V gene: TRBV5-1
J gene: TRBJ2-3
D gene: TRBD2
clone size: NA

CDR3 DNA: TGTGCCAGCAGCCCGTCCGGGAGTAGCAATCAGCCCCAGCATTTT
CDR3 protein: CASSPSGSSNQPQHF
V gene: TRBV7-6
J gene: TRBJ1-5
D gene: NA
clone size: once

CDR3 DNA: TGTGCCAGCAGCTTTCCAAACCTAAACTCCTACGAGCAGTACTTC
CDR3 protein: CASSFPNLNSYEQYF
V gene: TRBV7-2
J gene: TRBJ2-7
D gene: NA
clone size: once

CDR3 DNA: TGCGCCAGCAGCCAAGGGACAGGGGCCGGGGAGCTGTTTTTT
CDR3 protein: CASSQGTGAGELFF
V gene: TRBV4-3
J gene: TRBJ2-2
D gene: TRBD1
clone size: NA

CDR3 DNA: TGTGCCTGGATGGCCGGGACAGGGGGCAATCAGCCCCAGCATTTT
CDR3 protein: CAWMAGTGGNQPQHF
V gene: TRBV30
J gene: TRBJ1-5
D gene: TRBD1
clone size: NA

CDR3 DNA: TGTGCCAGCAGTACCCCGGTGGTTACTGAAGCTTTCTTT
CDR3 protein: CASSTPVVTEAFF
V gene: TRBV25-1
J gene: TRBJ1-1
D gene: NA
clone size: NA

CDR3 DNA: TGTGCCAGCACGCAGGGTCCCGGGGAGCTGTTTTTT
CDR3 protein: CASTQGPGELFF
V gene: TRBV27
J gene: TRBJ2-2
D gene: NA
clone size: NA

CDR3 DNA: TGTGCCAGTACCAAAGACAGGGCCACGGACGAGCAGTACTTC
CDR3 protein: CASTKDRATDEQYF
V gene: TRBV19
J gene: TRBJ2-7
D gene: TRBD1
clone size: few

CDR3 DNA: TGTGCCAGCAGCCCTAACTTCGGGGGGTATGGCTACACCTTC
CDR3 protein: CASSPNFGGYGYTF
V gene: TRBV3-1/TRBV3-2
J gene: TRBJ1-2
D gene: NA
clone size: NA

CDR3 DNA: TGCGCCAGCAGCCAGGACTATCAGAGCACAGATACGCAGTATTTT
CDR3 protein: CASSQDYQSTDTQYF
V gene: TRBV4-3
J gene: TRBJ2-3
D gene: NA
clone size: once